This TCR beta chain stems from a study of T cells in localized non-small cell lung cancer. Study results and caveats: A raised T cell density in blood coincided with lengthier overall survival. The tumor had only one region sequenced, so heterogeneity remains possible. Uninvolved nearby lung showed the greatest T cell clonality, exceeding that found in tumor. Adjacent lung held a median around 60 of the top 100 tumor clones.

Sequencing used immunoSEQ multiplex PCR; TCRdb keeps in-frame clones, though not all of them. The table has tens of thousands of clones, 87% seen once. Trimming took off 5 bases at V and 10 bases at J, with 16 bases between the two ends. Looked up from germline, CDR1 is SGHRS and CDR2 is YFSETQ. The CDR3 covers 13 residues. A word on this clone: Its target is not known.

The chain has TRBV5-1 and TRBJ2-1; tentative D call: TRBD1 (6 bases). The sequence was obtained from a woman aged 40-69 years with stage I lung adenocarcinoma. The starting material was peripheral blood, obtained before any cancer treatment. Written as DNA, the CDR3 is TGCGCCAGCAGTCGACAGGCCCAGACCGAGCAGTTCTTC. Amino acids: CASSRQAQTEQFF.